The following is a TCR beta chain sequence with its context. What it binds is unknown. Germline loops: CDR1 MGHRA, CDR2 YSYEKL. V was cut by 2 bases and J by 0 bases, with 8 bases left in between. This CDR3 has 15 amino acids. The data stem from a study of a mutant IDH1 vaccine in newly diagnosed glioma. Study at large: Treated patients had a mean age of about 37 years and a sex split that was roughly 60% male and roughly 40% female. Week 35 was assigned to visit V12, and week 47 was assigned to visit V13.

Libraries were prepared by immunoSEQ multiplex PCR; TCRdb keeps only in-frame clonotypes and omits some of them. The top ten clones hold roughly 2% of a sample with 70,000 or so clones, more than 85% of them seen once. The time point was: week 35, safety follow-up. Vaccination comprised doses that each held 300 ug of mutant IDH1 20-mer peptide, plus topical imiquimod. In weeks 1, 3, 5, 7, 11, 15, 19 and 23, patients were vaccinated. Diagnosis in the donors showed new WHO grade 3 or 4 astrocytomas that were IDH1-mutant and ATRX-lost. J is TRBJ1-3 and V is TRBV4-1; maybe TRBD1 (6 bases). The source of this sequence is a young man with glioma. Sequencing was performed on PBMCs, taken from a glioma patient whose treatment included an IDH1 peptide vaccine. CDR3 DNA sequence: TGCGCCAGCAGCCAATTGGACAGCTCTGGAAACACCATATATTTT. Amino acid sequence: CASSQLDSSGNTIYF.